This T cell receptor (beta chain) derives from a study of control samples from healthy donors and cancer patients. The CDR3 totals 14 residues. CDR1 and CDR2 (germline): SGHTA, FQGTGA. Trimming at V came to 2 bases and at J to 5 bases, leaving 3 bases not matched to a gene. Clones were sequenced by immunoSEQ multiplex PCR, and TCRdb holds only the in-frame ones, with some missing. The table lists 390,000 or so clones, 75% to 95% of them singletons. The chain employs TRBV7-3 and TRBJ2-1, with 7 nucleotides matching TRBD1. Sequenced material: PBMCs. This sequence originates from a man aged 40-49 years with head and neck cancer. The CDR3 region has the DNA TGTGCCAGCAGCTTAGGGACAGTGAACAATGAGCAGTTCTTC. Its protein product is CASSLGTVNNEQFF.